The sequence of this T cell receptor (beta chain) was determined in a study of control samples from healthy donors and cancer patients. With 8 bases clipped from V and 7 bases from J, the junction kept 7 bases outside the gene matches. The length of the CDR3 is 13 residues. Sequenced by immunoSEQ multiplex PCR; TCRdb stores in-frame clones only, minus some. The table records 90,000 to 110,000 clones, 80% to 90% of them present only once. This clone appeared once. The specimen sequenced was blood. The receptor comes from a woman aged 50 to 60 in good health. The chain recombines TRBV12-3 or TRBV12-4 with TRBJ1-3; 8 positions agree with TRBD1. The CDR3 DNA reads as TGTGCCAGCTATACAGGGGGGCCGAACACCATATATTTT. Translation gives CASYTGGPNTIYF.